What follows describes a single T cell receptor beta chain. The target antigen is unknown. These data originate in a study of identical twins. Germline V gives CDR1 SQVTM, CDR2 ANQGSEA. The CDR3 covers 15 residues. V was pared by 6 bases and J by 3 bases, with 14 bases of the junction left unmatched. The cDNA had a unique molecular identifier and a template-switch universal primer site. TCRdb analysed the 5' RACE reads with MiXCR anew, one entry per CDR3 protein. The table includes under 350,000 distinct CDR3 sequences, roughly 8.6% detected once. Whole-study results and caveats: In cord blood, abundant beta clonotypes had fewer insertions; memory showed no trend. In drawing conclusions, the study used cross-sectional statistical analysis and did not follow the same donors. Where out-of-frame alpha sequences were twin-shared, they showed excess low generation probability.

This sample also appeared in a second study, on yellow fever vaccine responses in identical twins.

The receptor was isolated from a woman aged 18 to 35 in good health. The J gene is TRBJ2-7, the V gene TRBV29-1, with TRBD1 identical over 7 bases. The specimen was CD8+ T cells sorted from blood. The CDR3 sequence: CSVVNPRQGDYEQYF. As DNA, the CDR3 is TGCAGCGTAGTAAACCCGAGACAGGGAGACTACGAGCAGTACTTC.